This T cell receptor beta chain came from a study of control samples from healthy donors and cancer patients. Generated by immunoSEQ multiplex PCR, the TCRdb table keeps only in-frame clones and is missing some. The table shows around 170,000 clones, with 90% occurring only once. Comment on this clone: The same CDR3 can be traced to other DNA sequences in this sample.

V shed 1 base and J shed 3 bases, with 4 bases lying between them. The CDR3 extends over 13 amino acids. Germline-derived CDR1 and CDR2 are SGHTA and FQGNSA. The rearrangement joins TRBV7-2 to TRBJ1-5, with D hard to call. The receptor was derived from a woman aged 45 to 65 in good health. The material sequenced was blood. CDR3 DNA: TGTGCCAGCAGCTTAGGGGCCAATCAGCCCCAGCATTTT. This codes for CASSLGANQPQHF.